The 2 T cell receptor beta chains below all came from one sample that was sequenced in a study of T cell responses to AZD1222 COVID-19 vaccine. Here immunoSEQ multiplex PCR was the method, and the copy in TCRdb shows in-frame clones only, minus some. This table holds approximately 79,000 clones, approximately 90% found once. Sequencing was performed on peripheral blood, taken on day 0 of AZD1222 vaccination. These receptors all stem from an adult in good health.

CDR3 region: CASREGGAEETQYF. The CDR3 bases are TGTGCCAGCCGGGAAGGGGGGGCCGAGGAGACCCAGTACTTC. The V gene is TRBV7-9, the J gene TRBJ2-5; possible D gene TRBD2, 7 bases. The CDR3 is 14 residues long. The germline gives CDR1 SEHNR, CDR2 FQNEAQ (reference sequence). Trimming shortened V by 8 bases and J by 5 bases, and 18 bases separated the two germline ends.

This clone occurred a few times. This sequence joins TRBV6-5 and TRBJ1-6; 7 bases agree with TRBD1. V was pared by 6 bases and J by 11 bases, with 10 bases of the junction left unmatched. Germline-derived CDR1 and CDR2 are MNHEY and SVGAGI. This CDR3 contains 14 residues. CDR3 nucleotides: TGTGCCAGCAGGAAAGAATCAACAGGGGCACCCCTCCACTTT. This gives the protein CASRKESTGAPLHF.